This entry lists 23 T cell receptor beta chains sequenced from one sample in a study of blood T cell repertoires in COVID-19 (dated by TCRdb to about 2020). The method was the immunoSEQ multiplex PCR assay. The immuneACCESS repertoire file appears here via TCRdb, limited to in-frame rearrangements. These files lack a portion of the clones; in checked studies, under half of the deficit traces to unresolved V genes, and the cause of the others is not known. The sample table records 150,000 to 200,000 clones; around 85% of these occur just once. The ten top clones hold about 9.1% of the sample. The sequencing input was peripheral blood. The receptors here all came from a woman of 80 years or more with acute or convalescent COVID-19.

This rearrangement joins TRBV11-2 to TRBJ2-5; 11 nucleotides line up with TRBD2. Trimming took 1 base from V and 4 from J; bases not matched to a gene: 8. CDR3 length: 17 residues. Germline CDR1 and CDR2: SGHAT and FQNNGV. CDR3 amino acids: CASSLGPSGRRGETQYF. The CDR3 nucleotides are TGTGCCAGCAGCTTAGGGCCTAGCGGGAGGAGGGGAGAGACCCAGTACTTC.

This clone came up many times. V and J are TRBV7-2 and TRBJ2-1; 7 positions agree with TRBD2. Germline assignment: CDR1 SGHTA and CDR2 FQGNSA. V gave up 0 bases and J gave up 8 bases; unmatched junction bases: 7. The CDR3 is 15 residues long. The CDR3 DNA follows: TGTGCCAGCAGCTTAGCGGGAGGGCCGGTAGATGAGCAGTTCTTC. Encoded protein: CASSLAGGPVDEQFF.

This clone was picked up many times. The chain carries TRBV2 and TRBJ2-6, with D tentatively TRBD1 (5 bases). This CDR3 spans 13 amino acids. Germline CDR1 is SNHLY and CDR2 is FYNNEI. The V end lost 0 bases, the J end lost 9 bases, and 6 bases lay between the germline ends. In DNA, the CDR3 is TGTGCCAGCAGTGAAGCGGGGCACAACGTCCTGACTTTC. Residues: CASSEAGHNVLTF.

This sequence joins TRBV2 and TRBJ2-7, with TRBD1 matching over 7 bases. The ends lost 2 bases at V and 1 base at J; junction bases unmatched: 5. The germline V gene encodes CDR1 SNHLY and CDR2 FYNNEI. This CDR3 contains 15 residues. CDR3 sequence (DNA): TGTGCCAGCAGTGAAAAGAGACAGGGATCCTACGAGCAGTACTTC. This encodes CASSEKRQGSYEQYF.

This chain uses TRBV19 with TRBJ1-1, with 7 bases that match TRBD1. Germline trimming cut 3 bases from V and 5 bases from J; bases unmatched to any gene: 15. In germline, CDR1 is LNHDA, CDR2 SQIVND (reference sequence). CDR3 size: 17 residues. In DNA form, the CDR3 reads TGTGCCAGTAGTATTCGGGCCCCCACAGGGGTGAGAACTGAAGCTTTCTTT. This sequence encodes CASSIRAPTGVRTEAFF. Full variable domain (rest looked up from reference TRBV19 and TRBJ1-1): DGGITQSPKYLFRKEGQNVTLSCEQNLNHDAMYWYRQDPGQGLRLIYYSQIVNDFQKGDIAEGYSVSREKKESFPLTVTSAQKNPTAFYLCASSIRAPTGVRTEAFFGQGTRLTVV.

The V and J genes are TRBV5-6 and TRBJ2-4; perhaps TRBD1 as D (5 bases). The CDR3 has 14 residues. Trimming left V 0 bases short and J 6 bases short, with 10 bases between. Germline loops: CDR1 SGHDT, CDR2 YYEEEE. For the CDR3, the DNA is TGTGCCAGCAGCTTGGAGGACAATTTAAACATTCAGTACTTC. This codes for CASSLEDNLNIQYF.

This clone has a single count. The rearrangement links TRBV27 to TRBJ1-2; 9 positions match TRBD1. The CDR3 is 16 residues long. The V segment lost 2 bases and the J segment 3 bases; nucleotides outside the gene matches: 7. CDR1 and CDR2 (germline): MNHEY, SMNVEV (reference sequence). The CDR3 spells CASSLRDRGSYYGYTF. The CDR3 bases are TGTGCCAGCAGTTTAAGAGACAGGGGGTCGTACTATGGCTACACCTTC.

The chain is built from TRBV6-6 and TRBJ2-1, with 8 nucleotides matching TRBD2. V lost 2 bases and J lost 5; bases outside the gene matches: 2. Germline V gene sequence: CDR1 MNHNY, CDR2 SVGAGI (reference sequence). The CDR3 is 14 residues long. CDR3 residues: CASSYHGRDNEQFF. The CDR3 bases are TGTGCCAGCAGTTACCACGGGAGGGACAATGAGCAGTTCTTC.

J is TRBJ2-4 and V is TRBV21-1; TRBD2, the table's D call, lacks a check against the DNA. TRBV21-1 is marked as a pseudogene. This CDR3 comprises 16 residues. The CDR3 region is CASIPPGVGAKNIQYF. In nucleotides, the CDR3 is TGTGCCAGCATCCCACCCGGAGTAGGAGCCAAAAACATTCAGTACTTC.

The J gene is TRBJ1-1, the V gene TRBV5-1, with D possibly TRBD1 on 6 matching bases. Trimming shortened V by 3 bases and J by 1 base, and 16 bases separated the two germline ends. CDR1 and CDR2 (germline): SGHRS, YFSETQ. The CDR3 runs 16 residues. The CDR3 DNA sequence: TGCGCCAGCAGCTCTCGGACAGCCTCAACGAACACTGAAGCTTTCTTT. It codes for CASSSRTASTNTEAFF.

This clone was seen a few times. The chain links TRBV18 to TRBJ2-2; TRBD1 agrees at 9 bases. V dropped 5 bases and J dropped 4; count of bases not matched to a gene: 5. The CDR3 has 15 amino acids. CDR1 KGHSH and CDR2 LQKENI come from the germline V gene. The CDR3 is CASSARQGGTGELFF. The CDR3 nucleotides read TGTGCCAGCTCAGCGCGACAGGGGGGCACCGGGGAGCTGTTTTTT.

This clone was picked up a small number of times. The chain joins TRBV4-3 to TRBJ1-1; D gene ambiguous. Germline CDR1 and CDR2: LGHNA and YSLEER. V lost 0 bases and J lost 4, with 12 bases in between. This CDR3 comprises 15 residues. CDR3 amino acids: CASSQEAMRSTEAFF. CDR3 DNA sequence: TGCGCCAGCAGCCAAGAGGCGATGAGGAGCACTGAAGCTTTCTTT.

The chain employs TRBV7-9 and TRBJ1-1, with 7 positions matching TRBD1. This CDR3 region has 14 residues. With V trimmed by 6 bases and J by 8 bases, 12 bases remained unmatched. Germline CDR1 SEHNR, CDR2 FQNEAQ (reference sequence). In DNA, the CDR3 is TGTGCCAGCAGTTTTCCAGGGGGTGCCAGGGAAGCTTTCTTT. Amino acids: CASSFPGGAREAFF.

This chain uses TRBV10-3 with TRBJ2-2; 16 nucleotides align to TRBD2. This CDR3 is built from 16 residues. V lost 8 bases and J lost 5; bases outside the gene matches: 5. The V gene's germline CDR1 is ENHRY and CDR2 SYGVKD. The CDR3 DNA follows: TGTGCCATCGCGGGGACTAGCGGGGGGGCAACCGGGGAGCTGTTTTTT. Protein product: CAIAGTSGGATGELFF.

The chain carries TRBV5-5 and TRBJ1-3; TRBD1 might be the D (5 bases). CDR1 and CDR2 (germline): SGHKS, YYEKEE (reference sequence). The CDR3 totals 14 residues. Trimming removed 2 bases from V and 7 bases from J, with 13 bases in between. The CDR3 sequence is CASSFGAGRNTIYF. The CDR3, as DNA: TGTGCCAGCAGCTTTGGGGCGGGGAGGAACACCATATATTTT.

This rearrangement joins TRBV6-5 to TRBJ1-1; 8 nucleotides agree with TRBD1. This CDR3 contains 15 residues. CDR1 is MNHEY, CDR2 SVGAGI, per germline. V shed 5 bases and J 5 bases; nucleotides not matched to a gene: 10. The CDR3 DNA reads TGTGCCAGCAGTCCGAGAGGACAGGGAGGGACTGAAGCTTTCTTT. Its protein product is CASSPRGQGGTEAFF.

The V and J genes are TRBV21-1 and TRBJ2-7; the table gives TRBD2 as D, unverified against the DNA. TRBV21-1 is assigned pseudogene status. The CDR3 length is 11 residues. The CDR3 nucleotides read TGTGCCAGCAGCCCGGCCTACGAGCAGTACTTC. It codes for CASSPAYEQYF.

The chain uses TRBV3-1 (or the pseudogene TRBV3-2) and TRBJ1-1; D possibly corresponds to TRBD1 (6 bases). The CDR3 covers 13 residues. V gave up 0 bases and J gave up 5 bases, with 7 bases separating them. Germline V gene sequence: CDR1 LGHDT, CDR2 YNNKEL (reference sequence). In DNA, the CDR3 is TGTGCCAGCAGCCAAGAAACAGGGACTGAAGCTTTCTTT. Its protein is CASSQETGTEAFF.

The genes are TRBV12-3 or TRBV12-4 and TRBJ1-1; D gene unclear. CDR3 size: 13 residues. With 5 bases removed from V and 1 base from J, the gap between germline ends came to 8 bases. Here the CDR3 reads CASSNERNTEAFF. The CDR3 DNA reads TGTGCCAGCAGTAATGAGAGGAACACTGAAGCTTTCTTT.

J is TRBJ2-7 and V is TRBV30; perhaps TRBD2 as D (5 bases). With 1 base removed from V and 3 bases from J, the gap between germline ends came to 16 bases. The germline V gene has CDR1 GTSNPN and CDR2 SVGIG (reference sequence). This CDR3 contains 15 residues. CDR3 nucleotide sequence: TGTGCCTGGAGTGCCCTTGGCGGTGGAGGCTACGAGCAGTACTTC. Translating it yields CAWSALGGGGYEQYF. Combining the CDR3 with reference TRBV30 and TRBJ2-7 gives the whole variable domain SQTIHQWPATLVQPVGSPLSLECTVEGTSNPNLYWYRQAAGRGLQLLFYSVGIGQISSEVPQNLSASRPQDRQFILSSKKLLLSDSGFYLCAWSALGGGGYEQYFGPGTRLTVT.

This clone was seen only once. This chain connects TRBV7-9 to TRBJ1-1; possible D gene TRBD1, 5 bases. Germline CDR1 SEHNR, CDR2 FQNEAQ (reference sequence). V dropped 5 bases and J dropped 5 bases, with 15 bases sitting between them. This CDR3 is built from 14 residues. The CDR3 reads CASSPWAGLTEAFF. CDR3 sequence (DNA): TGTGCCAGCAGCCCCTGGGCAGGGTTAACTGAAGCTTTCTTT.

The chain joins TRBV19 to TRBJ1-1, with a weak D call TRBD1 (6 bases). Germline V lookup: CDR1 LNHDA, CDR2 SQIVND (reference sequence). With 5 bases removed from V and 10 bases from J, the gap between germline ends came to 14 bases. The length of the CDR3 is 12 residues. The CDR3: CASSLRGAGAFF. The CDR3 DNA reads TGTGCCAGTAGTCTCCGGGGGGCGGGAGCTTTCTTT.

This clone was detected a few times. The V gene is TRBV6-6, the J gene TRBJ1-4, with D possibly being TRBD1 (5 bases). This CDR3 has 13 amino acids. In germline, CDR1 is MNHNY, CDR2 SVGAGI (reference sequence). Trimming pared 4 bases from V and 8 bases from J, leaving 11 bases between. DNA for the CDR3: TGTGCCAGCAGTTCGAGACAGACGGAAAAACTGTTTTTT. Protein sequence: CASSSRQTEKLFF.